This T cell receptor beta chain was identified during a study of T-cell reconstitution after alpha-beta-depleted transplantation in children. Germline assignment: CDR1 DFQATT and CDR2 SNEGSKA (reference sequence). This CDR3 is built from 13 residues. V gave up 3 bases and J gave up 0 bases, with 9 bases separating them. Preparing the TCRbeta library involved the use of unique molecular identifiers. TCRdb redid the calling of the PCR reads with MiXCR, one entry per CDR3 protein. The data show over 300,000 distinct CDR3 sequences, with about 9.4% seen just once and 2% to 3% held by the top ten. Sequenced material: PBMCs from the stem cell graft donor, taken from the stem cell graft. This clonotype originated in a human donor who donated a stem cell graft to a child with acute lymphoblastic leukemia. The chain is built from TRBV20-1 and TRBJ2-7; D is unclear. CDR3 nucleotide sequence: TGCAGTGCTAGTCAAAGCAGCTCCTACGAGCAGTACTTC. Translated: CSASQSSSYEQYF.